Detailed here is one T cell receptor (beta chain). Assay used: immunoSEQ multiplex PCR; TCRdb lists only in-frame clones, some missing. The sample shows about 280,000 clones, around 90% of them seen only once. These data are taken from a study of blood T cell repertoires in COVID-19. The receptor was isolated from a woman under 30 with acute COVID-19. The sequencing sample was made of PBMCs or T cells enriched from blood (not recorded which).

CDR3 nucleotide sequence: TGCGCCAGCAGCCAAGATCTTATTAAAGAGACCCAGTACTTC. Protein: CASSQDLIKETQYF. The V and J genes are TRBV4-3 and TRBJ2-5; D ambiguous. The V end lost 0 bases, the J end lost 3 bases, and 8 bases lay between the germline ends. The CDR3 contains 14 residues. Germline V gene sequence: CDR1 LGHNA, CDR2 YSLEER.